A few counts support the clone carrying this T cell receptor beta chain. The antigen is undetermined. TCRdb processed the 5' RACE reads anew with MiXCR; each CDR3 protein has one entry. Of around 1.7 million distinct CDR3 sequences detected, about 30% appear once; the ten largest clones hold approximately 0.25%. The source of the sample is a study of identical twins. General study results and limits: Twins' surplus sharing was weaker for beta out-of-frame sequences. Fewer insertions characterized abundant cord blood beta clonotypes, whereas memory repertoires showed none. An excess of low generation probability was shown by twin-shared out-of-frame alpha sequences.

Germline CDR1 and CDR2: MNHEY and SMNVEV (reference sequence). The CDR3 sequence is 16 residues long. The germline V and J ends were trimmed by 8 bases and 0 bases, with 17 bases remaining between them. Input material: cord blood. The TCR originated in a newborn girl in good health. The chain uses TRBV27 and TRBJ2-4; TRBD2 might be the D (6 bases). In DNA form, the CDR3 reads TGTGCCAGCGCCTGGGACTGGGTCACAGCCAAAAACATTCAGTACTTC. This encodes CASAWDWVTAKNIQYF.